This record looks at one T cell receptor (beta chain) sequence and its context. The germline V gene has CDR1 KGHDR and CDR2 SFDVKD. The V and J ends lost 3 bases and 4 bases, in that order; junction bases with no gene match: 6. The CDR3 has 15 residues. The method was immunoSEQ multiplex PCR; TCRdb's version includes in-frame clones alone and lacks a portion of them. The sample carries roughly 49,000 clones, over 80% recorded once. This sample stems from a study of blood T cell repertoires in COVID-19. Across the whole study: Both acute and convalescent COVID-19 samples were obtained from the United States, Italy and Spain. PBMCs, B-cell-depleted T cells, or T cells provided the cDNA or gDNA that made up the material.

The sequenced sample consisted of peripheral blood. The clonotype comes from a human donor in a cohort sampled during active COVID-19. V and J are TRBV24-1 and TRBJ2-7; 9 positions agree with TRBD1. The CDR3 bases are TGTGCCACCAGTGATCGCCGGGACAGGGCTTACGAGCAGTACTTC. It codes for CATSDRRDRAYEQYF.